Each of the 10 T cell receptor beta chains below was sequenced from the same sample in a study of cytomegalovirus exposure and HLA in healthy donors. This table comes from immunoSEQ multiplex PCR, and its TCRdb copy is limited to in-frame clones, with some not included. Here the sample spans some 110,000 clones, more than 70% being singletons. Material: PBMCs. These receptors were obtained from a man younger than 35 in good health and CMV-seronegative.

The CDR3 protein is CASSSQGRGEKLFF. The CDR3 DNA reads TGCGCCAGCAGCTCACAGGGGCGGGGTGAAAAACTGTTTTTT. V gene TRBV5-1 combines with J gene TRBJ1-4; 7 bases map to TRBD1. The CDR3 loop spans 14 amino acids. The ends lost 3 bases at V and 7 bases at J; junction bases unmatched: 6. Germline values: CDR1 SGHRS, CDR2 YFSETQ.

A few counts support this clone. The genes are TRBV29-1 and TRBJ2-1; no reliable D call. Trimming pared 4 bases from V and 2 bases from J, leaving 6 bases between. This CDR3 region has 12 residues. Germline V CDR1 and CDR2: SQVTM, ANQGSEA. The CDR3 DNA is TGCAGCGTTGGCGGAGCCTACAATGAGCAGTTCTTC. It translates to CSVGGAYNEQFF.

This chain joins TRBV29-1 and TRBJ1-1; D is undetermined. Germline assignment: CDR1 SQVTM and CDR2 ANQGSEA. The CDR3 spans 12 residues. The V end was cut by 7 bases, the J end by 4 bases, with 13 bases between. CDR3 sequence reads: CSGGRAGTEAFF. The CDR3 region has the DNA TGCAGCGGTGGTAGGGCGGGCACTGAAGCTTTCTTT. The whole variable domain, remainder taken from reference TRBV29-1 and TRBJ1-1, is SAVISQKPSRDICQRGTSLTIQCQVDSQVTMMFWYRQQPGQSLTLIATANQGSEATYESGFVIDKFPISRPNLTFSTLTVSNMSPEDSSIYLCSGGRAGTEAFFGQGTRLTVV.

The chain couples TRBV9 to TRBJ2-3; D perhaps matches TRBD1 (6 bases). Per germline, CDR1 SGDLS and CDR2 YYNGEE. V was cut by 6 bases and J by 2 bases, with 25 bases left in between. This CDR3 contains 18 residues. CDR3 in amino acids: CASNRAPSGTGSTDTQYF. CDR3 in DNA: TGTGCCAGCAACAGGGCCCCGTCGGGGACCGGATCCACAGATACGCAGTATTTT.

The chain uses TRBV7-2 and TRBJ1-2; 7 positions match TRBD1. The CDR3 loop spans 14 amino acids. The germline V gene encodes CDR1 SGHTA and CDR2 FQGNSA. The V segment lost 8 bases and the J segment 4 bases; nucleotides outside the gene matches: 10. In DNA form, the CDR3 reads TGTGCCAGCGCCCTAAGTCAGGGGGGCTATGGCTACACCTTC. It specifies CASALSQGGYGYTF.

The V call is TRBV7-2, the J call TRBJ2-7; D might be TRBD1 (6 bases). There are 14 residues in the CDR3. V lost 1 base and J lost 0, with 7 bases in between. Germline V gene sequence: CDR1 SGHTA, CDR2 FQGNSA. The CDR3 sequence is CASSLGGPSYEQYF. In DNA form, the CDR3 reads TGTGCCAGCAGCTTAGGGGGGCCCTCCTACGAGCAGTACTTC.

Regarding this clone: A much larger clone is a single base away; this may be a read error. Other DNA sequences in the sample encode the same CDR3. J is TRBJ2-7 and V is TRBV7-9; 7 positions agree with TRBD2. The CDR3 extends over 16 amino acids. J lost 2 bases, V lost 5 bases, and 12 bases had no gene match. Germline loops: CDR1 SEHNR, CDR2 FQNEAQ (reference sequence). CDR3 residues: CASSRTSGSYAYEQYF. Here the CDR3 DNA reads TGTGCCAGCAGCCGGACTAGTGGGAGCTACGCCTACGAGCAGTACTTC.

This chain connects TRBV5-1 to TRBJ1-6; 9 bases are shared with TRBD1. The CDR3 consists of 14 residues. The germline gives CDR1 SGHRS, CDR2 YFSETQ. J lost 6 bases, V lost 4 bases, and 2 bases had no gene match. The CDR3: CASSRDRANSPLHF. The CDR3, as DNA: TGCGCCAGCAGCCGGGACAGGGCTAATTCACCCCTCCACTTT.

This clone was detected once. The chain joins TRBV18 to TRBJ2-2; D may be TRBD2 (5 bases). In germline, CDR1 is KGHSH, CDR2 LQKENI. Trimming stripped 1 base from V and 4 bases from J, with 13 bases between. The CDR3 contains 16 residues. The CDR3 region is CASSPRKLVSTGELFF. As DNA, the CDR3 is TGTGCCAGCTCACCACGTAAACTAGTGAGCACCGGGGAGCTGTTTTTT.

This chain links TRBV19 with TRBJ2-3; D may be TRBD2 (6 bases). The CDR3 is 12 amino acids. Germline CDR1 LNHDA, CDR2 SQIVND (reference sequence). Trimming removed 5 bases at V and 6 bases at J, with 9 bases between. The DNA for the CDR3 is TGTGCCAGTAGTGCCAGCGGGGATACGCAGTATTTT. It encodes CASSASGDTQYF.